Following are 20 T cell receptor beta chains from one sample sequenced in a study of long-term antiretroviral therapy in people with HIV. Runs used v3.0 of the immunoSEQ assay and were done at survey level. Assay: immunoSEQ multiplex PCR; the TCRdb copy retains only in-frame clones and omits some. The table shows over 20,000 clones, with around 87% occurring only once. Specimen: unsorted PBMCs, collected approximately 2.5 years after starting antiretroviral therapy. The receptors were sampled from a woman aged 45 to 65 with HIV.

CDR3 nucleotides: TGTGCCAGCAGCCCGACAGCTACTGCGTGGGGCTACACCTTC. Its protein is CASSPTATAWGYTF. The chain carries TRBV5-6 and TRBJ1-2, with a possible D match to TRBD1 (5 bases). V was trimmed by 4 bases and J by 8 bases, leaving 18 bases between them. From germline, CDR1 is SGHDT and CDR2 YYEEEE. CDR3 length equals 14 residues.

The chain combines TRBV6-6 with TRBJ2-7; D is uncertain. Per germline, CDR1 MNHNY and CDR2 SVGAGI (reference sequence). This CDR3 is built from 10 residues. V was cut by 8 bases and J by 6 bases, with 8 bases left in between. CDR3 in amino acids: CASGLGEQYF. The CDR3 bases are TGTGCCAGCGGCCTCGGCGAGCAGTACTTC.

The J gene is TRBJ1-2, the V gene TRBV7-2; D is possibly TRBD1 (5 bases). The CDR3 consists of 14 residues. Germline loops: CDR1 SGHTA, CDR2 FQGNSA. Trimming took off 3 bases at V and 8 bases at J, with 16 bases between the two ends. The CDR3 loop is CASSLAWDLRGYTF. The CDR3 DNA is TGTGCCAGCAGCTTGGCCTGGGACTTACGGGGCTACACCTTC.

This chain joins TRBV18 and TRBJ2-7; TRBD2 matches at 9 bases. V lost 4 bases to trimming and J lost 3 bases; unmatched junction nucleotides: 7. The CDR3 loop spans 15 amino acids. Germline CDR1 reads KGHSH; CDR2 reads LQKENI. The CDR3 loop reads CASSRVASGNYEQYF. The DNA of the CDR3 is TGTGCCAGCTCACGGGTGGCTAGCGGGAACTACGAGCAGTACTTC.

The V gene is TRBV28, the J gene TRBJ2-6; D gene unclear. CDR1 MDHEN and CDR2 SYDVKM come from the germline V gene. Trimming pared 3 bases from V and 1 base from J, leaving 13 bases between. This CDR3 has 17 residues. As DNA, the CDR3 is TGTGCCAGCAGTTTTCCCCAGGCCCAGTCTGGGGCCAACGTCCTGACTTTC. It specifies CASSFPQAQSGANVLTF.

The rearrangement uses TRBV6-6 and TRBJ1-1; no clear D. V shed 2 bases and J shed 2 bases, with 3 bases lying between them. The CDR3 is 12 amino acids. Germline V gene lookup returns CDR1 MNHNY and CDR2 SVGAGI (reference sequence). The CDR3 sequence is CASSYLNTEAFF. CDR3 nucleotide sequence: TGTGCCAGCAGTTACCTTAACACTGAAGCTTTCTTT.

The chain links TRBV28 to TRBJ2-5; 8 nucleotides agree with TRBD1. Unmatched junction bases numbered 8, after V lost 3 bases and J lost 5 bases. This CDR3 has 15 residues. From germline, CDR1 is MDHEN and CDR2 SYDVKM. The CDR3 here is CASSFSDRALETQYF. CDR3 in DNA: TGTGCCAGCAGTTTCTCGGACAGGGCGCTCGAGACCCAGTACTTC.

The CDR3 DNA follows: TGTGCCAGCAGCCCATTTATACAGGGCAAGCAGTACTTC. Amino acid sequence: CASSPFIQGKQYF. The gene calls are TRBV14 and TRBJ2-7; tentatively, D is TRBD1 (6 bases). The ends were cut back, 4 bases at V and 8 bases at J, with 15 bases in the middle. In germline, CDR1 is SGHDN, CDR2 FVKESK. The CDR3 has 13 residues.

The rearrangement links TRBV5-6 to TRBJ2-7; 7 bases are shared with TRBD1. Trimming removed 6 bases from V and 4 bases from J; junction bases left unmatched: 16. Germline V CDR1 and CDR2: SGHDT, YYEEEE. The CDR3 totals 16 residues. DNA of the CDR3: TGTGCCAGCACCCATACCGGGACAGAGTTTTTTTACGAGCAGTACTTC. Translating it yields CASTHTGTEFFYEQYF.

The V gene is TRBV19, the J gene TRBJ2-3; the match to TRBD2 covers 11 bases. The CDR3 is 19 residues long. J gave up 4 bases and V 2 bases, and 14 bases lay outside the gene matches. Germline CDR1 LNHDA, CDR2 SQIVND (reference sequence). The CDR3 spells CASSISSPGLAGSSDTQYF. The DNA for the CDR3 is TGTGCCAGTAGTATAAGTTCCCCCGGACTAGCGGGTAGCTCAGATACGCAGTATTTT.

This chain connects TRBV29-1 to TRBJ1-5, with D perhaps matching TRBD1 (6 bases). Trimming shortened V by 5 bases and J by 4 bases, and 12 bases separated the two germline ends. The CDR3 has 13 residues. Germline assignment: CDR1 SQVTM and CDR2 ANQGSEA. The CDR3 region is CSVREQGNQPQHF. CDR3 nucleotide sequence: TGCAGCGTTAGGGAACAGGGAAATCAGCCCCAGCATTTT.

The rearrangement joins TRBV28 to TRBJ2-5, with D uncertain. This CDR3 region has 10 residues. The ends were cut back, 7 bases at V and 5 bases at J, with 5 bases in the middle. In germline, CDR1 is MDHEN, CDR2 SYDVKM. The CDR3 here is CASIGETQYF. CDR3 nucleotides: TGTGCCAGCATCGGGGAGACCCAGTACTTC.

CDR3 residues: CASSLKSGNTIYF. The CDR3, as DNA: TGTGCCAGCAGCTTAAAATCTGGAAACACCATATATTTT. The gene calls are TRBV11-2 and TRBJ1-3; D is undetermined. This CDR3 has 13 residues. Germline assignment: CDR1 SGHAT and CDR2 FQNNGV. The ends were cut back, 2 bases at V and 1 base at J, with 3 bases in the middle.

The rearrangement joins TRBV28 to TRBJ1-5; TRBD1 agrees at 9 bases. V lost 4 bases to trimming and J lost 7 bases; unmatched junction nucleotides: 11. The CDR3 contains 16 residues. The germline V gene has CDR1 MDHEN and CDR2 SYDVKM. CDR3 amino acids: CASSSGTGFRGQPQHF. CDR3 nucleotides: TGTGCCAGCAGTTCCGGGACAGGGTTCCGCGGGCAGCCCCAGCATTTT.

The rearrangement uses TRBV6-1 and TRBJ1-5; tentatively, D is TRBD1 (5 bases). CDR3 length: 14 amino acids. CDR1 is MNHNS, CDR2 SASEGT, per germline. Trimming removed 3 bases from V and 3 bases from J, with 9 bases in between. The CDR3, as DNA: TGTGCCAGCAGTGACCAGGGTCTCAATCAGCCCCAGCATTTT. This codes for CASSDQGLNQPQHF.

The chain employs TRBV6-5 and TRBJ2-7; 13 bases line up with TRBD2. After removal of 2 bases from V and 6 bases from J, the junction contained 7 bases not matched to a gene. CDR1 and CDR2 from the germline V gene are MNHEY and SVGAGI. CDR3 length: 16 residues. This CDR3 reads CASSYGLAGVSGEQYF. The CDR3 nucleotides are TGTGCCAGCAGTTACGGACTAGCGGGAGTTTCTGGCGAGCAGTACTTC.

J is TRBJ1-3 and V is TRBV5-4; 8 positions match TRBD1. The CDR3 runs 14 residues. CDR1 SGHNT and CDR2 YYREEE come from the germline V gene (reference sequence). V was clipped by 4 bases and J by 8 bases; unmatched bases: 8. CDR3 in amino acids: CASSAGQGRDTIYF. CDR3 coding DNA: TGTGCCAGCAGCGCTGGACAGGGAAGAGACACCATATATTTT.

The count of this clone is one. V and J are TRBV7-2 and TRBJ2-1; tentative D call: TRBD2 (5 bases). The CDR3 extends over 15 amino acids. V gave up 6 bases and J gave up 1 base, with 13 bases separating them. Per germline, CDR1 SGHTA and CDR2 FQGNSA. The CDR3 loop is CASSYSGGSYNEQFF. As DNA, the CDR3 is TGTGCCAGCAGTTACAGCGGAGGTTCCTACAATGAGCAGTTCTTC.

J is TRBJ2-7 and V is TRBV14, with D possibly called TRBD1 or TRBD2 (5 bases each). Trimming removed 4 bases from V and 0 bases from J, with 10 bases in between. The CDR3 length is 14 residues. Germline assignment: CDR1 SGHDN and CDR2 FVKESK. The CDR3 protein is CASSPWGSSYEQYF. In DNA form, the CDR3 reads TGTGCCAGCAGCCCTTGGGGGAGCTCCTACGAGCAGTACTTC. Using reference TRBV14 and TRBJ2-7 for the parts outside the CDR3, the full variable domain is EAGVTQFPSHSVIEKGQTVTLRCDPISGHDNLYWYRRVMGKEIKFLLHFVKESKQDESGMPNNRFLAERTGGTYSTLKVQPAELEDSGVYFCASSPWGSSYEQYFGPGTRLTVT.

The CDR3 here is CASSFPRDLYEQYF. The CDR3 DNA sequence: TGTGCCAGCAGTTTTCCCAGGGACCTATACGAGCAGTACTTC. The gene calls are TRBV28 and TRBJ2-7, with D possibly being TRBD1 or TRBD2 (5 bases each). CDR1 is MDHEN and CDR2 is SYDVKM in the germline V gene. The V end lost 3 bases, the J end lost 4 bases, and 13 bases lay between the germline ends. The CDR3 runs to 14 residues.